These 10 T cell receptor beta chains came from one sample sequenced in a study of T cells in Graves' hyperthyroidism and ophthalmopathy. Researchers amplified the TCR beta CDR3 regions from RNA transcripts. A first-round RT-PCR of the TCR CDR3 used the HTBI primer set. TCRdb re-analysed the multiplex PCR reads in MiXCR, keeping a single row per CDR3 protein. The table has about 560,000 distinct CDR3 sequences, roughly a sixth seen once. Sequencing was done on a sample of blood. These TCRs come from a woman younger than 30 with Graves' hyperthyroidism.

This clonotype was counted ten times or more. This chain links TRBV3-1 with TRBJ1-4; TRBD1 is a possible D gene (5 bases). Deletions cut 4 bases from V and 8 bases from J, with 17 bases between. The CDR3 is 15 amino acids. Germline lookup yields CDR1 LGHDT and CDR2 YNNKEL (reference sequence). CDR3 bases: TGTGCCAGCAGCCGACGTGAGACAGCGGTCGAAAAACTGTTTTTT. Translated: CASSRRETAVEKLFF.

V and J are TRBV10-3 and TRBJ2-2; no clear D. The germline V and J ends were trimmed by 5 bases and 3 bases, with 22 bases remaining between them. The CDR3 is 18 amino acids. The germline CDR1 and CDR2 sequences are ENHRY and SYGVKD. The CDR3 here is CAISRDKSVRRDTGELFF. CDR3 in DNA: TGTGCCATCAGTCGTGACAAGAGCGTAAGGAGAGACACCGGGGAGCTGTTTTTT.

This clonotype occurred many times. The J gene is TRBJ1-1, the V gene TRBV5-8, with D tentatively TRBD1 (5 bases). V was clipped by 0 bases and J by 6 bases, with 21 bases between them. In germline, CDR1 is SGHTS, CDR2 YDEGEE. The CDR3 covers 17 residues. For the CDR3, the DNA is TGTGCCAGCAGCTTGGGGCTGCAGCGAACGGGGCGGCCTGAAGCTTTCTTT. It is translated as CASSLGLQRTGRPEAFF.

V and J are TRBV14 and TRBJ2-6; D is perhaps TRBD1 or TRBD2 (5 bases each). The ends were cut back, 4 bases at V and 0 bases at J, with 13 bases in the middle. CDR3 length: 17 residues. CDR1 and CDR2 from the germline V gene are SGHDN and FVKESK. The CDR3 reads CASSPGTGRSGANVLTF. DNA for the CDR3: TGTGCCAGCAGCCCGGGGACGGGTCGCTCTGGGGCCAACGTCCTGACTTTC.

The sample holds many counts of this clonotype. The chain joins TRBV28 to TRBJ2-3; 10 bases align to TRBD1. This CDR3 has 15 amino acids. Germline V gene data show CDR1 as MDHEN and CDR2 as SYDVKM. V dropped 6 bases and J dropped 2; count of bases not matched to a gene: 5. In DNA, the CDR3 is TGTGCCAGCAGATCGGGACAGGGGTCCACAGATACGCAGTATTTT. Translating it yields CASRSGQGSTDTQYF.

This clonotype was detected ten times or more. CDR3 protein: CASLGTKGEQYF. DNA for the CDR3: TGTGCCAGCCTTGGGACTAAGGGAGAGCAGTACTTC. The chain is built from TRBV6-1 and TRBJ2-7; 7 bases are a match to TRBD2. There are 12 residues in the CDR3. CDR1 is MNHNS and CDR2 is SASEGT in the germline V gene. Trimming removed 8 bases from V and 7 bases from J; junction bases left unmatched: 8.

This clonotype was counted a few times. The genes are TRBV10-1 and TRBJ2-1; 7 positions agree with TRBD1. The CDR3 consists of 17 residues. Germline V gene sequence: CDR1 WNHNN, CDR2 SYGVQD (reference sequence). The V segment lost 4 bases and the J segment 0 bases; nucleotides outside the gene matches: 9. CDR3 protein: CASSGRLAGGSYNEQFF. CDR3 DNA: TGCGCCAGCAGTGGTCGTCTAGCAGGGGGCTCCTACAATGAGCAGTTCTTC.

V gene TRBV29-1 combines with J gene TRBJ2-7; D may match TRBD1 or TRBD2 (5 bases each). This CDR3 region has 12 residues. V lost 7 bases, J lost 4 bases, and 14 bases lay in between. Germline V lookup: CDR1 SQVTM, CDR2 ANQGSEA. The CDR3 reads CSAAGTAYEQYF. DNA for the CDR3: TGCAGCGCCGCCGGGACCGCGTACGAGCAGTACTTC.

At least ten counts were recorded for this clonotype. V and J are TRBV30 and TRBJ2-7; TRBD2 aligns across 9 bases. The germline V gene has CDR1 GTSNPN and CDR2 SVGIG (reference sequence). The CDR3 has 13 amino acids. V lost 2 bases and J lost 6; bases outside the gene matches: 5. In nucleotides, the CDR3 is TGTGCCTGGAGTTCTAGCGGGACCGGCGAGCAGTACTTC. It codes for CAWSSSGTGEQYF.

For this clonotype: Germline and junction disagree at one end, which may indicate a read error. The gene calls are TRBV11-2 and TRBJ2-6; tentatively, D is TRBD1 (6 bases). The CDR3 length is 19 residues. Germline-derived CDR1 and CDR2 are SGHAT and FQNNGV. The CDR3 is CASSFRRPRGSVGANILTF. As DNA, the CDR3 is TGTGCCAGCAGCTTTCGTCGGCCCAGGGGCTCGGTAGGGGCCAACATCCTGACTTTC.